Listed here are 4 T cell receptor beta chains from one sample, sequenced in a study of CD8 T cells in ankylosing spondylitis. MiXCR, applied by TCRdb to the 5' RACE reads, yields one record per CDR3 protein. The repertoire has a few hundred thousand distinct CDR3 sequences, around 20% of them found once; the top ten carry 3.5%. Sequencing input: blood, either unsorted or a sorted T cell fraction (not recorded which). The receptors shown here come from a female donor with ankylosing spondylitis or in good health (not recorded which).

This clonotype has just a few counts. This chain links TRBV7-2 with TRBJ2-1; TRBD2 matches 12 bases. V shed 6 bases, J shed 7 bases, and the junction held 7 bases outside the gene matches. Germline-derived CDR1 and CDR2 are SGHTA and FQGNSA. The CDR3 covers 15 residues. This CDR3 is CASRPRLAGVNEQFF. The CDR3 DNA sequence: TGTGCCAGCAGACCTAGACTAGCGGGAGTTAATGAGCAGTTCTTC.

The table lists this clonotype with a few counts. The limits of the CDR3 on the DNA are not certain, so only TCRdb's listed CDR3 is given. The chain joins TRBV4-2 to TRBJ2-2; the table's TRBD1 call for D was not verified on the DNA. Looked up from germline, CDR1 is LGHNA and CDR2 is YNFKEQ. Ends included, the CDR3 has 16 residues. The CDR3 region is CASSRDDSFGAGELFF.

This clonotype was counted a few times. This chain joins TRBV10-3 and TRBJ2-1; D ambiguous. From germline, CDR1 is ENHRY and CDR2 SYGVKD. Trimming shortened V by 0 bases and J by 0 bases, and 9 bases separated the two germline ends. CDR3 size: 16 residues. The CDR3 sequence: CAISESSASSYNEQFF. CDR3 bases: TGTGCCATCAGTGAGTCCAGCGCGAGCTCCTACAATGAGCAGTTCTTC.

This clonotype has just a few counts. This chain links TRBV12-3 or TRBV12-4 with TRBJ2-5; no definite D call. CDR3 size: 13 residues. Trimming took off 2 bases at V and 3 bases at J, with 7 bases between the two ends. The CDR3 sequence is CASSLLAEETQYF. The CDR3 DNA reads TGTGCCAGCAGTTTACTCGCGGAAGAGACCCAGTACTTC.